The entry below describes one T cell receptor (beta chain). The antigen is unknown. PCR was performed using 60 Vbeta and 13 Jbeta primers. Clones were read by immunoSEQ multiplex PCR, and TCRdb kept only the in-frame ones, dropping some. The table shows approximately 250,000 clones, with around 83% occurring only once. The data originate from a study of cytomegalovirus exposure and HLA in healthy donors. Overall study: An earlier analysis found 100 million or so unique TCR beta sequences from roughly 170 million T cells. Overall study results and limits: Around 18,000 TCR beta sequences were associated with HLA alleles at 0.05 false discovery rate in a later analysis. Overall, around 160 TCR beta chains were annotated as cytomegalovirus-associated.

The sequenced material came from PBMCs. This receptor was obtained from a girl aged 2-10 years in good health and CMV-seronegative.

CDR3 residues: CASSVGLELYNEQFF. The CDR3 bases are TGTGCCAGCAGCGTAGGGCTAGAACTATACAATGAGCAGTTCTTC. J is TRBJ2-1 and V is TRBV9; D is unresolved. The V end lost 0 bases, the J end lost 4 bases, and 11 bases lay between the germline ends. The CDR3 contains 15 residues. Per the germline V gene, CDR1 is SGDLS and CDR2 is YYNGEE.